The 18 T cell receptor beta chains reported below all come from one sample, sequenced in a study of blood T cells in healthy people across ages. For the second PCR, which ran for about 7 to 11 cycles, a sample-barcoded 5' primer and a J-beta primer mix were used. TCRdb redid the calling of the 5' RACE reads with MiXCR, one entry per CDR3 protein. The top ten clones hold approximately 13% of a sample with roughly 680,000 distinct CDR3 sequences, about 51% of them seen once. Sequencing was carried out using blood. The origin of the receptors is a woman aged 80 or older in good health.

The chain has TRBV10-3 and TRBJ2-5, with D possibly being TRBD1 or TRBD2 (5 bases each). V lost 4 bases, J lost 5 bases, and 17 bases lay in between. CDR3 length equals 15 residues. CDR1 is ENHRY and CDR2 is SYGVKD in the germline V gene. The CDR3: CAISGSKGPGETQYF. The CDR3 nucleotides read TGTGCCATCAGTGGATCGAAGGGGCCGGGGGAGACCCAGTACTTC.

V usage is TRBV10-3 and J usage is TRBJ2-1, with D possibly TRBD1 on 6 matching bases. Germline loops: CDR1 ENHRY, CDR2 SYGVKD. The V end lost 2 bases, the J end lost 7 bases, and 9 bases lay between the germline ends. CDR3 length: 13 amino acids. The CDR3 region has the DNA TGTGCCATCAGTGAGACAGGGCGGAATGAGCAGTTCTTC. Its translation: CAISETGRNEQFF.

This clonotype was counted ten times or more. This chain uses TRBV28 with TRBJ1-4; D is ambiguous. V was clipped by 7 bases and J by 7 bases, with 19 bases between them. The CDR3 is 15 residues long. CDR1 and CDR2 (germline): MDHEN, SYDVKM. CDR3 in DNA: TGTGCCAGCAACCGAGTCGGCGGATCTGGTGAAAAACTGTTTTTT. Protein sequence: CASNRVGGSGEKLFF.

This clonotype was recorded a few times. The chain joins TRBV3-1 to TRBJ2-3, with 10 positions matching TRBD2. The CDR3 runs to 16 residues. The trim removed 6 bases at V and 9 bases at J, leaving 15 bases unmatched. Germline values: CDR1 LGHDT, CDR2 YNNKEL (reference sequence). Written as DNA, the CDR3 is TGTGCCAGCAGTCTAGTCCAGCGGGGGGGCCGCGGCACGCAGTATTTT. Translating it yields CASSLVQRGGRGTQYF.

This clonotype showed up just a few times. The chain has TRBV5-8 and TRBJ1-3; unclear D gene. Germline lookup yields CDR1 SGHTS and CDR2 YDEGEE. The CDR3 runs to 15 residues. The ends were cut back, 1 base at V and 0 bases at J, with 8 bases in the middle. In DNA form, the CDR3 reads TGTGCCAGCAGCTTGATTCCGTCCTCTGGAAACACCATATATTTT. Translation gives CASSLIPSSGNTIYF.

This chain links TRBV20-1 with TRBJ2-1; a weak D match, TRBD2 (5 bases). V was clipped by 3 bases and J by 0 bases, with 15 bases between them. Germline V CDR1 and CDR2: DFQATT, SNEGSKA (reference sequence). The CDR3 is 16 amino acids. This CDR3 reads CSASLAGRSSYNEQFF. The CDR3 DNA sequence: TGCAGTGCTAGCCTTGCTGGGAGAAGCTCCTACAATGAGCAGTTCTTC.

J is TRBJ2-1 and V is TRBV7-2, with 9 bases that match TRBD2. The J call may be mistaken, given a closer DNA end match to TRBJ2-7. Germline CDR1 SGHTA, CDR2 FQGNSA. This CDR3 comprises 14 residues. The CDR3 region is CASSLGLAYNEQYF. The CDR3 region has the DNA TGTGCCAGCAGCTTGGGACTAGCCTACAATGAGCAGTACTTC.

In this sample, this clonotype turned up many times. CDR3 in amino acids: CASRRLLAGENEQFF. The CDR3 region has the DNA TGTGCCAGCAGACGACTACTAGCGGGAGAAAATGAGCAGTTCTTC. The chain recombines TRBV7-2 with TRBJ2-1; 11 bases match TRBD2. Germline V gene lookup returns CDR1 SGHTA and CDR2 FQGNSA. The CDR3 is made up of 15 amino acids. Trimming removed 6 bases from V and 7 bases from J; junction bases left unmatched: 8. Drawing the rest from reference TRBV7-2 and TRBJ2-1, the complete variable domain is GAGVSQSPSNKVTEKGKDVELRCDPISGHTALYWYRQSLGQGLEFLIYFQGNSAPDKSGLPSDRFSAERTGGSVSTLTIQRTQQEDSAVYLCASRRLLAGENEQFFGPGTRLTVL.

The chain uses TRBV20-1 and TRBJ2-3, with TRBD1 identical over 7 bases. Germline CDR1 is DFQATT and CDR2 is SNEGSKA (reference sequence). J gave up 4 bases and V 5 bases, and 9 bases lay outside the gene matches. The length of the CDR3 is 14 residues. CDR3 region: CSAGTGTEADTQYF. The DNA for the CDR3 is TGCAGTGCTGGCACCGGGACAGAGGCAGATACGCAGTATTTT.

This clonotype was seen only once. It may be a read error: a sequence one base away is much more abundant. The V gene is TRBV28, the J gene TRBJ2-3; TRBD2 aligns across 10 bases. CDR3 length equals 16 residues. Per germline, CDR1 MDHEN and CDR2 SYDVKM. The CDR3 reads CPSSPQGSGRHDTQYF. The CDR3 DNA follows: TGTCCCAGCAGCCCCCAAGGTAGCGGGAGGCATGATACGCAGTATTTT. Looking up the rest from reference TRBV28 and TRBJ2-3 gives the full variable domain: DVKVTQSSRYLVKRTGEKVFLECVQDMDHENMFWYRQDPGLGLRLIYFSYDVKMKEKGDIPEGYSVSREKKERFSLILESASTNQTSMYLCPSSPQGSGRHDTQYFGPGTRLTVL.

V and J are TRBV2 and TRBJ2-7, with D possibly TRBD1 on 6 matching bases. The CDR3 has 17 amino acids. Germline V gene lookup returns CDR1 SNHLY and CDR2 FYNNEI. V lost 9 bases to trimming and J lost 7 bases, with 31 bases between them. CDR3 amino acids: CASRRREGVVKGNEQYF. In DNA, the CDR3 is TGTGCCAGTCGCAGAAGAGAGGGGGTAGTTAAGGGCAATGAGCAGTACTTC.

The gene calls are TRBV5-8 and TRBJ1-4, with D tentatively TRBD1 (5 bases). The germline V and J ends were trimmed by 6 bases and 10 bases, with 22 bases remaining between them. The V gene's germline CDR1 is SGHTS and CDR2 YDEGEE. This CDR3 region has 15 residues. This CDR3 reads CASTFPDTGRGKLFF. In DNA, the CDR3 is TGTGCCAGCACCTTCCCGGACACAGGTCGGGGAAAACTGTTTTTT.

The chain carries TRBV12-3 or TRBV12-4 and TRBJ2-7; 9 bases match TRBD1. Trimming removed 5 bases from V and 7 bases from J; junction bases left unmatched: 15. The CDR3 covers 16 residues. In DNA, the CDR3 is TGTGCCAGCAGTAACCCCGGGACAGGGCGGTACAATGAGCAGTACTTC. It yields the protein CASSNPGTGRYNEQYF.

This chain joins TRBV6-2 or TRBV6-3 and TRBJ2-1; D is unresolved. The J call is doubtful: the DNA matches TRBJ2-7 better. Germline V gene data show CDR1 as MNHEY and CDR2 as SVGEGT. This CDR3 spans 16 amino acids. Here the CDR3 DNA reads TGTGCCAGCAGTTACGGATGGGGTGGAACCTACAATGAGCAGTACTTC. The encoded protein is CASSYGWGGTYNEQYF.

Regarding this clonotype: Just one base apart from a much larger clone, this may be a read error. This sequence joins TRBV5-1 and TRBJ2-4; no clear D. The germline V gene has CDR1 SGHRS and CDR2 YFSETQ. This CDR3 has 16 residues. CDR3 amino acids: CASSLDTPLARNIQYF. The CDR3 DNA follows: TGCGCCAGCAGCTTGGATACACCCTTGGCCAGAAACATTCAGTACTTC.

This clonotype was picked up many times. A junction end diverges from the germline sequence, so it may reflect a read error. The V gene is TRBV27, the J gene TRBJ2-7, with 9 bases aligning to TRBD2. Germline-derived CDR1 and CDR2 are MNHEY and SMNVEV (reference sequence). This CDR3 is 15 amino acids long. DNA of the CDR3: TGCGCCAGCAGCTTAGGAGCGGGGGGCTCCTACGAGCAGTACTTC. Amino acids: CASSLGAGGSYEQYF.

The V gene is TRBV10-3, the J gene TRBJ1-1, with TRBD1 matching 9 bases. V lost 8 bases, J lost 5 bases, and 6 bases stayed unmatched. The germline CDR1 and CDR2 sequences are ENHRY and SYGVKD. CDR3 length: 13 amino acids. DNA for the CDR3: TGTGCCATCGGGGACAGGGAGGGGACTGAAGCTTTCTTT. This translates into CAIGDREGTEAFF.

The genes are TRBV3-1 and TRBJ2-7, with 7 bases matching TRBD2. Germline V lookup: CDR1 LGHDT, CDR2 YNNKEL (reference sequence). The CDR3 is made up of 15 amino acids. J gave up 3 bases and V 0 bases, and 5 bases lay outside the gene matches. The DNA of the CDR3 is TGTGCCAGCAGCCAAGATTTCCAGCGGGGCTACGAGCAGTACTTC. As protein: CASSQDFQRGYEQYF.